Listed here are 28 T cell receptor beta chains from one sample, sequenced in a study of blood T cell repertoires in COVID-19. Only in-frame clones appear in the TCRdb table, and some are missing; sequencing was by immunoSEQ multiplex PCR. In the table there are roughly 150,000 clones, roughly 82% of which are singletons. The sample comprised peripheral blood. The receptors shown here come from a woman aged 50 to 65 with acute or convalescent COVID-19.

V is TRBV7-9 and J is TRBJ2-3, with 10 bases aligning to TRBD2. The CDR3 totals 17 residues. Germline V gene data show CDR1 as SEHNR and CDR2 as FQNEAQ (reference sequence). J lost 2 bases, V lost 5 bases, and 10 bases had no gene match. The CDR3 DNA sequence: TGTGCCAGCAGCGGTATTAGCGGGGGGCAAAACACAGATACGCAGTATTTT. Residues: CASSGISGGQNTDTQYF.

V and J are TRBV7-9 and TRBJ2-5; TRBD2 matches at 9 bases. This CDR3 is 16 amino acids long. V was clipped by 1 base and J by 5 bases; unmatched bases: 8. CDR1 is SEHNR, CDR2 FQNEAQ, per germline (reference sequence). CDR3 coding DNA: TGTGCCAGCAGCTTAGTTCCTAGCGGGATCGGGGAGACCCAGTACTTC. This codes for CASSLVPSGIGETQYF.

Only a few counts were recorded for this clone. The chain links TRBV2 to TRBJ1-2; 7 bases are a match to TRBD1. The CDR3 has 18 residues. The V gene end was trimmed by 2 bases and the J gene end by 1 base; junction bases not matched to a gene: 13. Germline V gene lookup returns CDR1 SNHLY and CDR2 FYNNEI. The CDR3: CASSEKGAGRGGNYGYTF. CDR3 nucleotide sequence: TGTGCCAGCAGTGAAAAGGGGGCCGGCAGGGGAGGTAACTATGGCTACACCTTC.

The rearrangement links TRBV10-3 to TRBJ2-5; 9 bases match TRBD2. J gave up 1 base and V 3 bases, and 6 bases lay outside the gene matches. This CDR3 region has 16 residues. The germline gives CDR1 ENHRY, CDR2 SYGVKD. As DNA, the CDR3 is TGTGCCATCAGTGAACGTAGCGGGGGTTTCCAAGAGACCCAGTACTTC. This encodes CAISERSGGFQETQYF.

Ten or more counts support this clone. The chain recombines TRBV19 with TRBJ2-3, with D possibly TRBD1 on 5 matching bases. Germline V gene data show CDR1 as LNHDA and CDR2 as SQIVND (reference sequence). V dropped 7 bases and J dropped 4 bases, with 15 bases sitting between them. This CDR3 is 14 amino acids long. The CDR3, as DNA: TGTGCCAGTACCCCTATGGACACTTCAGATACGCAGTATTTT. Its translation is CASTPMDTSDTQYF.

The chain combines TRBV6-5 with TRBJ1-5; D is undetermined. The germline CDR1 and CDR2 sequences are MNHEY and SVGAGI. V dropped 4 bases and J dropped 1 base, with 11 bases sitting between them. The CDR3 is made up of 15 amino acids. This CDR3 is CASSLGRASNQPQHF. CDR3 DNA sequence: TGTGCCAGCAGTTTAGGTAGAGCGAGCAATCAGCCCCAGCATTTT.

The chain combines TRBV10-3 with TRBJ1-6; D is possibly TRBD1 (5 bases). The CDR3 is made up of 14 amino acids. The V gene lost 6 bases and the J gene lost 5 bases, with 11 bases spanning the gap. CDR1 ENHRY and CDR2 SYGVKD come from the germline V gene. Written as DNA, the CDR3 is TGTGCCATCAGGCAGGGCGAAAATAATTCACCCCTCCACTTT. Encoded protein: CAIRQGENNSPLHF.

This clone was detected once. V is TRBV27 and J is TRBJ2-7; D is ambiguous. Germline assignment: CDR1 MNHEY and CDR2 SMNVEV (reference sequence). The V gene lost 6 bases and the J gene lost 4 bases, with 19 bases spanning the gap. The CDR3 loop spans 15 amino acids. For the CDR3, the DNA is TGTGCCAGCAGCGAGATGCCTGACACAAATTACGAGCAGTACTTC. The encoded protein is CASSEMPDTNYEQYF.

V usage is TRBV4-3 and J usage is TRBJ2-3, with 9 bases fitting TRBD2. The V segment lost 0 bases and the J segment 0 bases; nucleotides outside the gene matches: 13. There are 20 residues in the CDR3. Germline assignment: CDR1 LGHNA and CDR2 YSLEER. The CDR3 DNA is TGCGCCAGCAGCCAAGATTTAACCCTAGCGGGGCGAACTAGCACAGATACGCAGTATTTT. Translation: CASSQDLTLAGRTSTDTQYF.

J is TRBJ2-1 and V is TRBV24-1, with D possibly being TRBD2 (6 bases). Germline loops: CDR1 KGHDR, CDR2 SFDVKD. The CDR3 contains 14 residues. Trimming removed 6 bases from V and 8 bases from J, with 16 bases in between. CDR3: CATSNPRGGDEQFF. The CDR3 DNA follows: TGTGCCACCAGTAATCCTAGGGGCGGGGATGAGCAGTTCTTC.

CDR3 region: CASSQDWGSSGTFSYEQYF. As DNA, the CDR3 is TGCGCCAGCAGCCAAGATTGGGGATCCTCCGGGACTTTTTCCTACGAGCAGTACTTC. The chain recombines TRBV4-1 with TRBJ2-7, with TRBD2 as a possible D gene (6 bases). V lost 0 bases and J lost 1, with 22 bases in between. The V gene's germline CDR1 is MGHRA and CDR2 YSYEKL. This CDR3 has 19 amino acids.

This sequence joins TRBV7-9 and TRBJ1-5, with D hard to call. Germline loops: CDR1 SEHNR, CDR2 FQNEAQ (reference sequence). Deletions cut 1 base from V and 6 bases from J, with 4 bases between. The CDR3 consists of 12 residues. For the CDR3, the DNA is TGTGCCAGCAGCTTAGGGGCTCAGCCCCAGCATTTT. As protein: CASSLGAQPQHF. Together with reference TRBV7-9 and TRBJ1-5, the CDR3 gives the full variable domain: DTGVSQNPRHKITKRGQNVTFRCDPISEHNRLYWYRQTLGQGPEFLTYFQNEAQLEKSRLLSDRFSAERPKGSFSTLEIQRTEQGDSAMYLCASSLGAQPQHFGDGTRLSIL.

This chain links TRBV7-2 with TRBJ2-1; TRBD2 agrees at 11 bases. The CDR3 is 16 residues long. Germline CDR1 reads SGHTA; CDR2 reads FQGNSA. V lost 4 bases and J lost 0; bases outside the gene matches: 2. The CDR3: CASSSGLAVSYNEQFF. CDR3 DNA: TGTGCCAGCAGCTCGGGACTAGCGGTCTCCTACAATGAGCAGTTCTTC.

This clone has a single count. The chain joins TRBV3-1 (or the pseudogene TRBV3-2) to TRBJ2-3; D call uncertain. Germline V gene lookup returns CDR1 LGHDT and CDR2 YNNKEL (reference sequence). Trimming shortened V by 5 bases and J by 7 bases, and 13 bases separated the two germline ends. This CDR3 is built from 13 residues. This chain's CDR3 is CASSSRSANTQYF. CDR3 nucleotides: TGTGCCAGCAGCTCCCGAAGCGCCAATACGCAGTATTTT.

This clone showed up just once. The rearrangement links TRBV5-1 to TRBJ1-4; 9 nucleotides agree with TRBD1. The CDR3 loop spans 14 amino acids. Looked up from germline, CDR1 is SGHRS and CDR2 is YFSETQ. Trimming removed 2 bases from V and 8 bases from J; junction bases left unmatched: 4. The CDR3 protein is CASSLQGAREKLFF. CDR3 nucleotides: TGCGCCAGCAGCTTACAGGGGGCGAGAGAAAAACTGTTTTTT.

The CDR3 is CASSPGLASEQYF. CDR3 coding DNA: TGTGCCAGCTCACCGGGACTAGCTTCCGAGCAGTACTTC. The chain recombines TRBV18 with TRBJ2-7; the match to TRBD2 covers 9 bases. The V gene's germline CDR1 is KGHSH and CDR2 LQKENI. The CDR3 totals 13 residues. Trimming at V came to 3 bases and at J to 6 bases, leaving 3 bases not matched to a gene.

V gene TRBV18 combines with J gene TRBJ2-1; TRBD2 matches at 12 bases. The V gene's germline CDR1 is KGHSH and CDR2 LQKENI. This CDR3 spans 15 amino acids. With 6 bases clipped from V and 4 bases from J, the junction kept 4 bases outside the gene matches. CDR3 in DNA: TGTGCCAGCTCGCTACTAGCGGGAGGTTACAATGAGCAGTTCTTC. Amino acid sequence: CASSLLAGGYNEQFF.

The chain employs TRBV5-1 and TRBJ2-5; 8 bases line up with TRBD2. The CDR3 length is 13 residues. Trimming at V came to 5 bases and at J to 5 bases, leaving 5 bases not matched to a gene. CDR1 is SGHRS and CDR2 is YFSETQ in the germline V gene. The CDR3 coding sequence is TGCGCCAGCAGAAGCGGGAGCGGGGAGACCCAGTACTTC. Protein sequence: CASRSGSGETQYF.

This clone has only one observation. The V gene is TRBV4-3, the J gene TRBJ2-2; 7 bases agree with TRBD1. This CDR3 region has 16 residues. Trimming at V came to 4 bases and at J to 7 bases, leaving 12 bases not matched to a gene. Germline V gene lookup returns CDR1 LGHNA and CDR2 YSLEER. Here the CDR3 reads CASSRATGSGNGELFF. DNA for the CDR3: TGCGCCAGCAGCCGCGCGACAGGGTCGGGAAACGGGGAGCTGTTTTTT.

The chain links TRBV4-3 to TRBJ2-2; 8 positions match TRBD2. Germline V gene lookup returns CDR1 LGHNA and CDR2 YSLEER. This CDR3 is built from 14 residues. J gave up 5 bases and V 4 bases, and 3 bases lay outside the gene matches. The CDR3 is CASSLPGGTGELFF. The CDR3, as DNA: TGCGCCAGCAGCCTCCCGGGGGGGACCGGGGAGCTGTTTTTT.

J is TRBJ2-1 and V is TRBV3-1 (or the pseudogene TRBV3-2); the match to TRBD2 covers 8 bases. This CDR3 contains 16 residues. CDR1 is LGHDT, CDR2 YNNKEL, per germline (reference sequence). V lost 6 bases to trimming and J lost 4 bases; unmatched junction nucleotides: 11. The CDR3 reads CASRGAGAKGYNEQFF. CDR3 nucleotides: TGTGCCAGCAGAGGAGCGGGGGCAAAGGGGTACAATGAGCAGTTCTTC.

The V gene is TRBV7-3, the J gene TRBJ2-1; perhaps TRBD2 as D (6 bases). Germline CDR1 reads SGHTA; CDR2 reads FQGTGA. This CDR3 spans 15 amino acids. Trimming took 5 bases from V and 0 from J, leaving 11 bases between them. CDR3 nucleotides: TGTGCCAGCAGCGGAGGGACGGGCTCCTACAATGAGCAGTTCTTC. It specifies CASSGGTGSYNEQFF.

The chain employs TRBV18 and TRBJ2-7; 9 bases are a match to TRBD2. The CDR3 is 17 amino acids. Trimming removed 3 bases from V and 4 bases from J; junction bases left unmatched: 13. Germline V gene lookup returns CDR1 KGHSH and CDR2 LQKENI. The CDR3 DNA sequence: TGTGCCAGCTCACCGGGGGCGACTAGCGGTGCTGAATACGAGCAGTACTTC. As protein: CASSPGATSGAEYEQYF.

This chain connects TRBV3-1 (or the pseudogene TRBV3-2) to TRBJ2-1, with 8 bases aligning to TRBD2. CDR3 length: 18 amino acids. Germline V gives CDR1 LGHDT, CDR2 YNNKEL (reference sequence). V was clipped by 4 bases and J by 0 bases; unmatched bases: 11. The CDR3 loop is CASSRSNPSGFSYNEQFF. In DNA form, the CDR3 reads TGTGCCAGCAGCCGCAGTAACCCTAGCGGGTTCTCCTACAATGAGCAGTTCTTC.

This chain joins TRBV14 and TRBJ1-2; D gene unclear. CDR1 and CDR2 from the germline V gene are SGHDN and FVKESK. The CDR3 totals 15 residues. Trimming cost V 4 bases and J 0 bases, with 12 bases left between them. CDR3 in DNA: TGTGCCAGCAGCCCGCACAGCTTCTCTAACTATGGCTACACCTTC. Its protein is CASSPHSFSNYGYTF.

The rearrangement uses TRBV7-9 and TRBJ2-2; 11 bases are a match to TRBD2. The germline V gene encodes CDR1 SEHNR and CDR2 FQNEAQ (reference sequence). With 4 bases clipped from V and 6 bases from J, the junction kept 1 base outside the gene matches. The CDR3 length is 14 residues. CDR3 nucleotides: TGTGCCAGCAGCTATAGCGGGAGGGCCGGGGAGCTGTTTTTT. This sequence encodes CASSYSGRAGELFF.

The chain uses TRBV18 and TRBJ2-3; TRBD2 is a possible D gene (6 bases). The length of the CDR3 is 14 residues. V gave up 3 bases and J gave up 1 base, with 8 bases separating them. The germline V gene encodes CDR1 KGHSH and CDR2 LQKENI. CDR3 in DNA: TGTGCCAGCTCACCGTGGGGGGGCACAGATACGCAGTATTTT. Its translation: CASSPWGGTDTQYF. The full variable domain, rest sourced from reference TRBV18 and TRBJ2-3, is NAGVMQNPRHLVRRRGQEARLRCSPMKGHSHVYWYRQLPEEGLKFMVYLQKENIIDESGMPKERFSAEFPKEGPSILRIQQVVRGDSAAYFCASSPWGGTDTQYFGPGTRLTVL.

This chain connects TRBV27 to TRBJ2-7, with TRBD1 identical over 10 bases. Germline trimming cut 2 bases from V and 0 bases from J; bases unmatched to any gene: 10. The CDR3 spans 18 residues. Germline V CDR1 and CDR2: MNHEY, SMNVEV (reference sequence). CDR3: CASSLGGGTGVRSYEQYF. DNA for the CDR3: TGTGCCAGCAGTTTAGGCGGGGGGACAGGGGTCCGCTCCTACGAGCAGTACTTC.